This T cell receptor (beta chain) was documented in a study of blood T cell repertoires in COVID-19 (TCRdb year 2020). Background for the entire study: Samples from collaborators originated in the United States, Italy and Spain and spanned both the acute and convalescent phases of COVID-19. The material from the prospective study consisted of cDNA or gDNA derived from T cells, B-cell-depleted T cells, or PBMCs. The repertoires were made available in a free public database intended to serve as a resource for research on the immune response to SARS-CoV-2. Where available, HLA class I and class II types were taken from metadata supplied by the sample provider and were not determined by assay-based typing. Samples came from the ongoing ImmuneRACE study (first 160 participants) plus 1,254 subjects from 6 global collaborators. Nearly every sample came with metadata listing a de-identified subject ID, COVID-19 status, age in years and sex. Deeply sampled blood TCRbeta repertoires from subjects exposed to, actively infected with, or recovered from COVID-19 were included in the dataset. The full study reports these points: The amount of clinical and demographic metadata varied by source and participant and was provided uncurated.

Notes on this clone: Its antigen has not been determined. The input lacks base qualities; no much larger clone sits a single base away.

The immunoSEQ Assay, a bias-controlled multiplex PCR, was used to amplify TCRbeta CDR3 regions from genomic DNA. The original pipeline was this. The number of nucleated cells in each sample was estimated from the amplification of reference gene primers within the assay. Sequence reads were collapsed and filtered to measure the absolute abundance of every unique TCRbeta CDR3 rearrangement. Productive Simpson clonality was computed per sample as the square root of Simpson's diversity index over productive rearrangements. TCRdb took this table from immuneACCESS and kept in-frame rearrangements with V and J called. Such tables lack part of the clones; where checked against another copy, unresolved V genes explain under half of the gap, and the rest is unexplained. V, J and clone size are taken as reported in that table, and D and trimming were inferred from the DNA itself. Recorded for this sample are around 200,000 clones; approximately 86% of them occurred a single time. Clones ranked in the top ten supply roughly 4% of the sample.

Looking up the germline V gene yields CDR1 MDHEN and CDR2 SYDVKM. V loses 4 bases of germline sequence and J loses 6 bases, and the interval between the two ends is 12 bases. The CDR3 has 13 amino acids, counting the end cysteine and phenylalanine. CDR3 DNA is the only sequence kept; it has 39 bases, read in frame from the first base. In the prospective study, participants were about 18 to 100 years old, resided in 20 to 30 geographic areas of the United States, and were enrolled through a virtual design. In the prospective study, participants were assigned to cohorts based on the clinical history participants reported in a screening survey and a study questionnaire. A participant counted as exposed if, within 2 weeks of entering the study, that participant had been in contact with someone who had a PCR-confirmed or clinician-diagnosed COVID-19 case. In the prospective study, mobile phlebotomists collected whole blood, serum and a nasopharyngeal or oropharyngeal swab from each participant. Participants in the prospective study had the option to provide additional blood draws and questionnaires over a roughly two-month period. Before DNA extraction, prospective study blood samples were shipped either frozen or at room temperature.

The receptor chain draws on TRBV28 and TRBJ1-2, with a tentative D gene TRBD1 over 6 matching bases. This TCR derives from a woman aged 25 to 39 who had been exposed to COVID-19. The sequenced sample consisted of PBMCs or T cells enriched from blood (not recorded which). The CDR3 region: CASSSTEGDGYTF. The bases are TGTGCCAGCAGTTCCACAGAGGGGGATGGCTACACCTTC.